This T cell receptor (beta chain) was sequenced in a study of cytomegalovirus exposure and HLA in healthy donors. The wider study: The Caucasian-associated ancestry cluster held 65% to 85% of more than 350 genotyped donors. Overall study results and limits: Most CMV-associated TCR beta chains appeared HLA-restricted in a later analysis.

60 Vbeta and 13 Jbeta primers were used in PCR. Only in-frame clones appear in the TCRdb table, and some are missing; sequencing was by immunoSEQ multiplex PCR. The sample holds 170,000 or so clones, roughly four fifths seen once. Germline CDR1 and CDR2: SGHTA and FQGTGA. The CDR3 spans 15 residues. V was cut by 6 bases and J by 5 bases, with 17 bases left in between. A note on this clone: Its antigen is still unknown.

The chain couples TRBV7-3 to TRBJ2-1; tentatively, D is TRBD1 (5 bases). Sample: PBMCs. The TCR sequence derives from a man between 50 and 59 years old in good health and CMV-seronegative. The CDR3 coding sequence is TGTGCCAGCAGGGGTGGAGCAGGGCCGAACAATGAGCAGTTCTTC. Translation gives CASRGGAGPNNEQFF.